This T cell receptor (beta chain) came from a study of blood T cell repertoires in COVID-19. Germline V CDR1 and CDR2: DFQATT, SNEGSKA (reference sequence). The CDR3 runs 11 residues. Trimming removed 7 bases at V and 2 bases at J, with 8 bases between. This table comes from immunoSEQ multiplex PCR, and its TCRdb copy is limited to in-frame clones, with some not included. The table records about 80,000 clones, 60% to 85% of them present only once. What was sequenced was peripheral blood. The genes are TRBV20-1 and TRBJ1-1; D remains ambiguous. This clonotype originated in a human donor in a cohort sampled during active COVID-19. In DNA form, the CDR3 reads TGCAGTGGAGACTCAAACACTGAAGCTTTCTTT. It yields the protein CSGDSNTEAFF.